Reported below is one T cell receptor beta chain. The antigen this receptor binds is unknown. Per-base quality was not reported, and no clone a single base away is much larger than it. Library preparation used the immunoSEQ multiplex PCR assay. The immuneACCESS repertoire file appears here via TCRdb, limited to in-frame rearrangements. These files lack a portion of the clones; in checked studies, under half of the deficit traces to unresolved V genes, and the cause of the others is not known. The sample table records tens of thousands of clones; 90% to 95% of these occur just once. Approximately 2% of the sample belongs to the ten largest clones. This sample is part of a study of T cell changes during pregnancy in multiple sclerosis (dated by TCRdb to about 2019). A note on the overall study: The study examined how the T cell repertoire changed over the course of pregnancy in women with multiple sclerosis.

The germline V end is reduced by 4 bases and the J end by 4 bases; junction bases left unmatched: 5. Via the germline V gene, CDR1 is SGDLS and CDR2 YYNGEE. The CDR3 measures 15 amino acids from cysteine to phenylalanine. This entry keeps only the CDR3 DNA: 45 bases, framed from base 1. The sequences come from peripheral blood, collected in the second trimester of pregnancy. This TCR came from a female donor in good health, enrolled as a control in a pregnancy study. The sequence joins TRBV9 to TRBJ2-1; 10 central bases correspond to TRBD2. The CDR3 here reads CASSPSGGAYNEQFF. The sequenced DNA: TGTGCCAGCAGCCCCAGCGGGGGGGCATACAATGAGCAGTTCTTC.